This T cell receptor beta chain appears in the sequencing data of a study of cytomegalovirus exposure and HLA in healthy donors (dated by TCRdb to about 2017). Describing the broader study: In an earlier analysis of several hundred of the donors, less than 350 Gb of sequence data and 95 million to 130 million unique TCR beta sequences from about 190 million T cells were reported. Alongside the repertoire data, information on donor age, sex, ethnicity and CMV serostatus was compiled. An early release that covered about 640 HLA-typed donors contained 250 to 350 gigabases of sequencing data and 65 million to 100 million unique TCR sequences. Typing coverage differed by locus: A, B, C, DRB1 and DQB1 were typed in about 620-630 donors, DQA1 in 522, DPA1 in around 580, and DPB1 in roughly 450. The study combined high-throughput TCR immunosequencing, statistical association of individual TCRs with disease status, and machine learning to predict cytomegalovirus infection status. The later analysis used no new phenotypic data to find candidate immune exposures, relying instead on TCR beta sequences and their occurrence across donors. The study profiled the T cell repertoires of hundreds of subjects by immunosequencing and related them to cytomegalovirus serostatus. Every repertoire in the discovery cohort had been generated on one and the same sequencing platform. HLA typing covered class I and class II loci at four-digit resolution. To study patterns of TCR occurrence, a later analysis re-analyzed previously published TCR beta repertoires from around 700 donors and added high-resolution HLA genotyping. A later genetic analysis took genome-wide SNP genotypes for about three fifths of the 666 donors and used that subset as a discovery cohort. An earlier analysis of 587 of the donors applied high-throughput TCR beta sequencing to assess whether each TCR beta V gene segment acted as functional or pseudogenic. In addition to the first cohort of approximately 670 subjects, a separate validation cohort of 100 to 150 different subjects was used. Of the 300 to 450 genotyped donors, around 81% fell in the genetic ancestry cluster associated with self-reported Caucasian donors. The study aimed to test whether cataloging public T cell receptors could reveal signatures of past pathogen exposure. Roughly 5 DR-DQ haplotypes were handled as single units for association and clustering because linkage in the cohort was strong. Across 300 to 400 genotyped donors of the cohort, an average of roughly 250,000 unique TCR beta nucleotide sequences per donor were sequenced, and 15% to 20% of those sequences were non-productive. The paper's findings and limits, for the study overall: Cytomegalovirus status was reported to be diagnosed by the classifier with high specificity and sensitivity in both the original and validation cohorts. A later genetic analysis associated a missense DCLRE1C variant with V-gene and J-gene trimming of TCR beta chains, and an independent cohort replicated the association. Roughly 15 rarely observed V segments, including chromosome 9 orphons, were excluded from the earlier analysis of a few hundred of the donors because counts were too low. An earlier analysis of 450 to 750 of the donors showed that most TCR beta V segments appeared in productive rearrangements either about 87% or about 30% of the time, which broadly matched IMGT annotations. Because HLA typing was unavailable for some donors at each locus, only the typed subset was used in association tests. In this cohort, only TCR beta chains were sequenced, and detectable features were limited by the absence of alpha or paired-chain data. Compared with equally common non-associated chains, HLA-associated TCR beta chains in a later analysis were more clonally expanded and had lower generation probabilities. For the cohort, immune exposure information was limited to CMV serostatus. At a false discovery rate of 0.05, a later analysis linked around 15,000 TCR beta sequences to specific HLA alleles. According to a later analysis, most CMV-associated TCR beta chains appeared to be HLA-restricted, and the HLA associations seemed to be driven largely by CMV exposure. When HLA alleles, especially DR and DQ, strongly co-occurred, attributing TCR associations to individual alleles was difficult. In vitro tests confirmed that a few of the cytomegalovirus-associated TCR beta chains recognize cytomegalovirus antigens. The authors suggested that the approach could potentially be extended to other disease states and immunological phenotypes. Across donors, most TCR sequences were observed very rarely, whereas some public TCRs were present in many individuals. Linkage disequilibrium might explain the correlated functional status among segregating V segments, but an unknown experimental factor could not be excluded. The study listed approximately 150 TCR beta chains as associated with cytomegalovirus. In a later genetic analysis, fewer N-insertions in productive TCRs were reported among donors in an Asian-associated ancestry cluster than the roughly 710-donor mean. Presence/absence analyses assumed roughly uniform sequencing depth across donors, an assumption that may not hold. A further reported finding was that TCR beta sequences accurately predicted the HLA-A and HLA-B alleles for most subjects in the first cohort. A group of highly shared sequence variants was considered likely to be a technical artifact of the sequencing pipeline. In a later analysis, TCR association rates were found to vary across HLA loci, with the most associated TCRs seen for DRB1 alleles and the fewest for HLA-C alleles. Because the 87-base-pair reads could not distinguish some IMGT-functional V segments, including TRBV6-2 and TRBV6-3, those segments were excluded. Several of the top co-occurrence clusters appeared to be linked to parvovirus B19, influenza, CMV and Epstein-Barr virus, according to a later analysis.

As regards this clone: Its antigen is not yet known. Base qualities are not provided; no much larger clone lies one nucleotide away.

Trimming leaves V shorter by 4 bases and J shorter by 5 bases, with the junction holding 14 bases beyond the gene matches. CDR1 is given as MGHRA and CDR2 as YSYEKL, both from the germline V gene. There are 18 amino acids in the CDR3, from cysteine to phenylalanine inclusive. Left in the record is the CDR3 DNA by itself, 54 bases read in frame from the first base. The cohort comprised some 680 healthy bone marrow donors. At the time of sampling, every cohort member was nominally healthy, though immune exposures that went unrecorded were likely present. The donor tested CMV seronegative, placing the donor among the 350 to 400 seronegative members of the cohort. Each donor provided a peripheral blood sample, and peripheral blood mononuclear cells were used for TCR beta sequencing. Genomic DNA extraction from the blood cell samples was performed with the Qiagen DNeasy Blood Extraction Kit. Library generation was performed with the immunoSEQ multiplex PCR assay. A mixture of 60 forward primers for TCR Vbeta segments and 13 reverse primers for TCR Jbeta segments was used in the multiplex PCR. The CDR3 region of rearranged TCR beta genes was amplified from genomic DNA by a multiplex PCR assay. On the Illumina HiSeq System, the amplified TCR beta libraries were sequenced as 87-base-pair reads. As for the original processing: A later analysis counted tens of millions of unique TCR beta chains across the 666 repertoires, and roughly 10 million of these chains were shared by at least two donors. A nearest-neighbor algorithm error-corrected the raw reads and collapsed the reads into unique sequences, merging closely related sequences to remove PCR and sequencing errors. To assign V, D and J gene segments, CDR3 sequences were aligned to IMGT reference sequences. Each retained sequence needed at least a six-nucleotide match to both a V gene segment and a J gene segment. Rearrangements were classified as productive when the CDR3 lacked stop codons and remained in frame with V and J, and all other rearrangements were classified as non-productive. CDR3 was defined by IMGT convention, running from the second conserved V-encoded cysteine to the conserved J-encoded phenylalanine. The earlier analysis of more than 450 of the donors excluded sequences that lacked an unambiguous match to a single V gene segment. An earlier analysis of roughly 590 of the donors called V segments functional above 56.7% productive rearrangements and segregating when the between-donor standard deviation exceeded 5%. A statistical classification framework was built for diagnosing cytomegalovirus status from the catalog of TCR beta chain sequences. In a later analysis, TCR nucleotide sequences were compared against IMGT/GENE-DB human TR gene sequences so that V and J genes could be assigned. Using the TCRdist pipeline, a later analysis assigned CDR3 sequences along with most-parsimonious VDJ recombination scenarios. In a later analysis, each TCR beta chain was defined by its CDR3 amino acid sequence together with its V-gene family, and reads lacking a unique V-gene family were excluded. To address suspected cross-contamination and a sequencing artifact, a later analysis removed a few hundred highly shared, low-generation-probability nucleotide sequences. For each public chain, a later analysis derived a clonal expansion index from normalized ranks of inferred template counts within each repertoire. In a later analysis, generation probabilities were computed using a VDJ recombination model fitted to out-of-frame rearrangements, and the results were checked against IGoR. In a later analysis, TCR-TCR, TCR-HLA and TCR-CMV co-occurrence was scored with hypergeometric tests, and a repertoire-size bias correction was applied to TCR pairs. A later analysis estimated false discovery rates by permuting HLA or CMV assignments 20 times. In a later analysis, co-occurring TCRs were grouped using DBSCAN, with TCRdist sequence similarity added in when clustering inside HLA-allele-positive subsets. For co-occurrence clustering, repertoires with fewer than 30,000 or more than 120,000 public chains were excluded, along with four to six repertoires with anomalous nucleotide sharing. TCRdb took over this immuneACCESS table, retaining in-frame rearrangements with V and J assigned. Such tables are incomplete; in checked studies, under half of the missing clones stem from an unresolved V gene, and the remainder is unexplained. Clone size and the V and J calls come from that table; the DNA yielded D and trimming. The sample table lists 150,000 to 200,000 clones, 70% to 90% of them with a count of one. In total, the top ten clones hold approximately 1.9% of the sample.

The TCR comes from a woman younger than 30 in good health and CMV-seronegative. Material for sequencing was PBMCs. The V gene is TRBV4-1 and the J gene is TRBJ1-6; 7 bases in the junction line up with TRBD1. The CDR3 corresponds to CASSRTQTGTADNSPLHF. The DNA is as follows: TGCGCCAGCAGCCGTACCCAGACCGGGACAGCCGATAATTCACCCCTCCACTTT.